The rows below give T cell receptor beta chains drawn from one sample of a study of technical replicates of blood from several donors. Assay: immunoSEQ multiplex PCR; the TCRdb copy retains only in-frame clones and omits some. The sample records 14,000 or so clones, around 80% being singletons. Sample: PBMCs. The receptors here all came from a human donor in good health. Both conserved end residues are part of each CDR3. The D gene is left open where the match is weak. Rows give clone size only sometimes, using once, few, many, or a class for an expanded clone.

abundance	v_gene	j_gene	d_gene	CDR3nt	CDR3aa
NA	TRBV5-8	TRBJ2-3	TRBD1	TGTGCCAGCAGTCCCAAAACAGGGGCAGATACGCAGTATTTT	CASSPKTGADTQYF
NA	TRBV19	TRBJ2-7	TRBD2	TGTGCCAGTAGTCTCTTACTAGGACTAGCAGACGAGCAGTACTTC	CASSLLLGLADEQYF
NA	TRBV5-4	TRBJ1-1	NA	TGTGCCAGCAGCTTGACCGGTGAAGCTTTCTTT	CASSLTGEAFF
NA	TRBV4-1	TRBJ2-1	NA	TGCGCCAGCAGCCTCCCAAGGGGCCTCGATGAGCAGTTCTTC	CASSLPRGLDEQFF
NA	TRBV19	TRBJ1-3	TRBD1	TGTGCCAGTAGTGACAGGGGTCTTCTCGGTCGGACCATATATTTT	CASSDRGLLGRTIYF
NA	TRBV19	TRBJ1-2	NA	TGTGCCAGTAGTAACCAGGACACTGGCTACACCTTC	CASSNQDTGYTF
NA	TRBV27	TRBJ2-2	NA	TGTGCCAGCAGGCACAACGGGGTGGCCGGGGAGCTGTTTTTT	CASRHNGVAGELFF
NA	TRBV2	TRBJ2-7	NA	TGTGCCAGCAGTCAGGACGGAGGCGCCTACGAGCAGTACTTC	CASSQDGGAYEQYF
NA	TRBV30	TRBJ1-1	NA	TGTGCCTGGAGTCTGACACAGGGAAACACTGAAGCTTTCTTT	CAWSLTQGNTEAFF
NA	TRBV6-4	TRBJ2-2	NA	TGTGCCAGCAGTGACTCACAGGCCACCGGGGAGCTGTTTTTT	CASSDSQATGELFF
NA	TRBV7-6	TRBJ2-1	NA	TGTGCCAGCAGCTTAGGGGGGGGCAGGGAGGCCAATGAGCAGTTCTTC	CASSLGGGREANEQFF
NA	TRBV5-6	TRBJ2-4	NA	TGTGCCAGCAGCTTGGGGGACCTCGGAGGGGCCAAAAACATTCAGTACTTC	CASSLGDLGGAKNIQYF
NA	TRBV5-6	TRBJ2-1	NA	TGTGCCAGCAGCTTGGTCAGGGCTTCCTACAATGAGCAGTTCTTC	CASSLVRASYNEQFF
once	TRBV28	TRBJ2-1	NA	TGTGCCAGCAGGAAGGGCCCAGGGCCTTCCTACAATGAGCAGTTCTTC	CASRKGPGPSYNEQFF
few	TRBV25-1	TRBJ1-1	NA	TGTGCCAGCAGTGCGGGGGGGTGGACTGAAGCTTTCTTT	CASSAGGWTEAFF
NA	TRBV5-1	TRBJ2-7	TRBD1	TGCGCCAGCAGGTTGGGGACAGGGATCCACGAGCAGTACTTC	CASRLGTGIHEQYF
NA	TRBV19	TRBJ1-1	NA	TGTGCCAGTAGCCAACGGGGGGAAGGCATGAACACTGAAGCTTTCTTT	CASSQRGEGMNTEAFF
NA	TRBV27	TRBJ2-1	TRBD2	TGTGCCAGCAGTCCTACTAGCGGACTATACAATGAGCAGTTCTTC	CASSPTSGLYNEQFF
NA	TRBV28	TRBJ2-1	NA	TGTGCCAGCGAGGGGGGGAGGGATGACGATGAGCAGTTCTTC	CASEGGRDDDEQFF
NA	TRBV7-9	TRBJ1-4	NA	TGTGCCAGCAGCCCGGATTCAGGGCGTTTTAATGAAAAACTGTTTTTT	CASSPDSGRFNEKLFF
NA	TRBV19	TRBJ1-1	TRBD1	TGTGCCAGTAGTAGGGGGGACAGGCGGGGCACTGAAGCTTTCTTT	CASSRGDRRGTEAFF
NA	TRBV18	TRBJ2-7	NA	TGTGCCAGCTCACCACTCGGCTACGAGCAGTACTTC	CASSPLGYEQYF
NA	TRBV6-1	TRBJ2-1	TRBD2	TGTGCCAGCAAAGGGACTAGCGGCTACAATGAGCAGTTCTTC	CASKGTSGYNEQFF
NA	TRBV20-1	TRBJ2-5	TRBD2	TGCAGTCCGGGAGGGGAGACCCAGTACTTC	CSPGGETQYF
NA	TRBV7-3	TRBJ2-1	NA	TGTGCCAGCAGCCGTGACACCTTCGGGAATTACAATGAGCAGTTCTTC	CASSRDTFGNYNEQFF
NA	TRBV18	TRBJ2-7	TRBD1	TGTGCCAGCTCAAGCACTGGACAGGGGATCCCCTACGAGCAGTACTTC	CASSSTGQGIPYEQYF
NA	TRBV6-1	TRBJ2-7	TRBD2	TGTGCCAGCAGTGAGCTGGCTAGCGGAGAGCAGTACTTC	CASSELASGEQYF
NA	TRBV21-1	TRBJ1-5	NA	TGTGCCAGCAGCAAAGGGAGTCATAGCAATCAGCCCCAGCATTTT	CASSKGSHSNQPQHF
NA	TRBV27	TRBJ1-2	TRBD1	TGTGCCAGCAGTCCCTCGACAGGGGGCAACTATGGCTACACCTTC	CASSPSTGGNYGYTF
NA	TRBV19	TRBJ2-7	TRBD1	TGTGCCAGTACCAGGGACAGGGGAGACTACGAGCAGTACTTC	CASTRDRGDYEQYF
NA	TRBV11-2	TRBJ2-7	NA	TGTGCCAGCAGCTCCGAGGCGGGATGGTGGTACGAGCAGTACTTC	CASSSEAGWWYEQYF
NA	TRBV18	TRBJ2-4	NA	TGTGCCAGCTCACTCGACGGGACATCAAAAAACATTCAGTACTTC	CASSLDGTSKNIQYF
NA	TRBV7-9	TRBJ2-3	TRBD2	TGTGCCAGCAGCCCCTTAGCGGGAGGAACAGATACGCAGTATTTT	CASSPLAGGTDTQYF
NA	TRBV6-5	TRBJ1-5	NA	TGTGCCAGCAGTTACGATCGGAATCAGCCCCAGCATTTT	CASSYDRNQPQHF